The source of this T cell receptor beta chain is a study of CD4 T cells in relation to SARS-CoV-2 and coronaviruses. At the level of the study: After roughly 9 days of antigen culture, PBMC TCR beta CDR3s were sequenced. Study results and limitations: Crossreactivity was assessed only for spike protein, not other viral proteins.

TCRdb's table, derived via immunoSEQ multiplex PCR, lists solely in-frame clones and lacks some. The sample shows about 22,000 clones, around 77% of them seen only once. The CDR3 has 15 amino acids. In germline, CDR1 is LNHDA, CDR2 SQIVND (reference sequence). V was pared by 6 bases and J by 0 bases, with 8 bases of the junction left unmatched. The unexposed donors gave CD4+ T cells in 2011-2018, prior to COVID-19. After approximately 10 days of culture, CD4+ T cells were isolated. Roughly 2 million PBMCs per well were cultured with 8.5 to 10 IU/ml IL-2. This clone has only one observation. Antigen: not known.

J is TRBJ2-7 and V is TRBV19; 7 bases align to TRBD1. Sequencing input: CD4+ T cells from PBMCs, cultured in vitro. The origin of this receptor is a human donor in good health. CDR3 in amino acids: CASRRNRDSSYEQYF. In nucleotides, the CDR3 is TGTGCCAGTAGGCGAAACCGGGACAGCTCCTACGAGCAGTACTTC.